The 17 T cell receptor beta chains given below trace back to one sample, sequenced in a study of beta chain features in type 1 diabetes. The antigens these receptors bind are not known. The sequenced template was cDNA made from the entire isolated RNA. Sequencing used immunoSEQ multiplex PCR; TCRdb keeps in-frame clones, though not all of them. The sample yields under 250,000 clones, around 14% seen once. Study-level points and caveats: Moderate but significant shortening of TCRB CDR3s was recorded in all four CD4+ subsets from Type 1 diabetes patients.

The specimen was naive CD4+ T cells from blood. The source of these receptors is a man aged 30 to 45 with type 1 diabetes.

This clone came up a few times. The chain uses TRBV30 and TRBJ2-5; 8 nucleotides line up with TRBD1. Germline CDR1 reads GTSNPN; CDR2 reads SVGIG (reference sequence). The junction had 9 bases not matched to a gene; V was cut back by 5 bases and J by 4 bases. This CDR3 is 14 amino acids long. Here the CDR3 reads CAWRPQGAGETQYF. The DNA of the CDR3 is TGTGCCTGGCGCCCGCAGGGGGCGGGAGAGACCCAGTACTTC.

V is TRBV5-1 and J is TRBJ1-6; 8 bases line up with TRBD1. The V gene end was trimmed by 5 bases and the J gene end by 6 bases; junction bases not matched to a gene: 16. The CDR3 spans 18 residues. Germline CDR1 and CDR2: SGHRS and YFSETQ. CDR3 sequence reads: CASSLLAGTGAANSPLHF. The CDR3, as DNA: TGCGCCAGCAGTTTACTAGCCGGGACAGGCGCCGCTAATTCACCCCTCCACTTT.

The sample holds a few counts of this clone. The chain employs TRBV6-1 and TRBJ1-2; D gene unclear. The germline gives CDR1 MNHNS, CDR2 SASEGT. V shed 3 bases and J shed 2 bases, with 7 bases lying between them. This CDR3 region has 13 residues. The CDR3 protein is CASSDDKNYGYTF. Here the CDR3 DNA reads TGTGCCAGCAGTGACGACAAGAACTATGGCTACACCTTC.

This clone occurred a few times. This rearrangement joins TRBV23-1 to TRBJ1-2; D remains ambiguous. TRBV23-1 is reported as an ORF; its role is uncertain. V was trimmed by 7 bases and J by 1 base, leaving 16 bases between them. The CDR3 is made up of 15 amino acids. Here the CDR3 reads CASNRMGRINYGYTF. The CDR3 region has the DNA TGCGCCAGCAACCGAATGGGGAGGATTAACTATGGCTACACCTTC.

The V and J genes are TRBV9 and TRBJ2-1; D might be TRBD2 (5 bases). Trimming removed 2 bases at V and 1 base at J, with 19 bases between. The CDR3 is 18 residues long. CDR1 SGDLS and CDR2 YYNGEE come from the germline V gene. The CDR3 loop is CASSVSSDGNPSYNEQFF. The CDR3 bases are TGTGCCAGCAGCGTCTCCTCCGACGGGAACCCTTCCTACAATGAGCAGTTCTTC. Variable domain in full (rest from reference TRBV9 and TRBJ2-1): DSGVTQTPKHLITATGQRVTLRCSPRSGDLSVYWYQQSLDQGLQFLIQYYNGEERAKGNILERFSAQQFPDLHSELNLSSLELGDSALYFCASSVSSDGNPSYNEQFFGPGTRLTVL.

This clone was counted a few times. This chain uses TRBV7-9 with TRBJ2-5; D gene ambiguous. CDR1 is SEHNR and CDR2 is FQNEAQ in the germline V gene (reference sequence). V was trimmed by 1 base and J by 4 bases, leaving 10 bases between them. This CDR3 spans 14 amino acids. The CDR3 loop reads CASSLVEVPETQYF. The CDR3 nucleotides are TGTGCCAGCAGCTTAGTAGAGGTCCCAGAGACCCAGTACTTC.

This clone has a handful of counts. The CDR3 is CASSSGATEAFF. DNA for the CDR3: TGTGCCAGCAGCTCGGGTGCCACTGAAGCTTTCTTT. V is TRBV7-9 and J is TRBJ1-1, with D unclear. Trimming stripped 4 bases from V and 4 bases from J, with 7 bases between. The germline gives CDR1 SEHNR, CDR2 FQNEAQ (reference sequence). This CDR3 has 12 residues.

The sample holds a few counts of this clone. The chain links TRBV19 to TRBJ1-1; D remains ambiguous. The germline V gene encodes CDR1 LNHDA and CDR2 SQIVND (reference sequence). The CDR3 contains 11 residues. V lost 7 bases and J lost 10, with 13 bases in between. The CDR3 spells CASNLRERAFF. The CDR3 nucleotides read TGTGCCAGTAATCTACGGGAACGAGCTTTCTTT. The full variable domain, rest sourced from reference TRBV19 and TRBJ1-1, is DGGITQSPKYLFRKEGQNVTLSCEQNLNHDAMYWYRQDPGQGLRLIYYSQIVNDFQKGDIAEGYSVSREKKESFPLTVTSAQKNPTAFYLCASNLRERAFFGQGTRLTVV.

This clone was found a few times. This chain joins TRBV14 and TRBJ2-1; D gene ambiguous. The length of the CDR3 is 17 residues. Germline-derived CDR1 and CDR2 are SGHDN and FVKESK. V lost 4 bases, J lost 1 base, and 17 bases lay in between. Here the CDR3 DNA reads TGTGCCAGCAGCCGCGCTGCAGCTCTCAGGTCCTACAATGAGCAGTTCTTC. It yields the protein CASSRAAALRSYNEQFF.

The V and J genes are TRBV12-5 and TRBJ1-1, with a tentative D call TRBD1 (5 bases). This CDR3 contains 13 residues. Germline V gives CDR1 LGHNT, CDR2 FRNRAP. Trimming left V 5 bases short and J 10 bases short, with 17 bases between. CDR3 nucleotide sequence: TGTGCTAGTGGTAACGGACACCACGGGGGAGCTTTCTTT. It codes for CASGNGHHGGAFF.

This chain uses TRBV14 with TRBJ2-3, with D perhaps TRBD1 (6 bases). This CDR3 contains 15 residues. Germline V CDR1 and CDR2: SGHDN, FVKESK. Trimming took off 4 bases at V and 1 base at J, with 12 bases between the two ends. DNA for the CDR3: TGTGCCAGCAGCCTCAGGGGCCCCGGCACAGATACGCAGTATTTT. Translation: CASSLRGPGTDTQYF.

The V and J genes are TRBV5-1 and TRBJ2-5; 7 nucleotides agree with TRBD2. Trimming took 6 bases from V and 2 from J; bases not matched to a gene: 10. The CDR3 extends over 15 amino acids. The germline CDR1 and CDR2 sequences are SGHRS and YFSETQ. The CDR3 loop reads CASNSGGGGQETQYF. In nucleotides, the CDR3 is TGCGCCAGCAATAGTGGCGGGGGAGGTCAAGAGACCCAGTACTTC.

V usage is TRBV21-1 and J usage is TRBJ2-4; TRBD1, the D gene given by the table, was not confirmed from the DNA. TRBV21-1 is a pseudogene locus. The CDR3 has 15 residues. CDR3 sequence: CAAERGQGGKNIQYF. The CDR3 DNA follows: TGTGCCGCTGAAAGGGGACAGGGCGGCAAAAACATTCAGTACTTC.

A few counts support this clone. The rearrangement uses TRBV29-1 and TRBJ2-3; D is undetermined. Between the trimmed V and J ends, which lost 6 bases and 5 bases, there was a span of 18 bases. Germline CDR1 SQVTM, CDR2 ANQGSEA. CDR3 length: 14 residues. The DNA of the CDR3 is TGCAGCGTAGTAGATCAGGCCCCGAGAGATACGCAGTATTTT. This gives the protein CSVVDQAPRDTQYF.

This clone was seen a handful of times. This chain uses TRBV7-8 with TRBJ1-1; D remains unclear. The CDR3 contains 13 residues. Germline lookup yields CDR1 SGHVS and CDR2 FQNEAQ. Trimming left V 1 base short and J 2 bases short, with 5 bases between. Here the CDR3 DNA reads TGTGCCAGCAGCTTAGAGACAAACACTGAAGCTTTCTTT. Translated, it gives CASSLETNTEAFF.

This clone was counted only a few times. The chain links TRBV11-3 to TRBJ2-3, with 14 bases that match TRBD2. V was clipped by 7 bases and J by 6 bases; unmatched bases: 9. The CDR3 consists of 16 residues. Germline V CDR1 and CDR2: SGHNT, YENEEA. In nucleotides, the CDR3 is TGTGCCAGCACCCTGGGACTAGCGGGGGCCGGGGATACGCAGTATTTT. The encoded protein is CASTLGLAGAGDTQYF.

This chain uses TRBV4-1 with TRBJ1-2; 7 nucleotides agree with TRBD1. Germline assignment: CDR1 MGHRA and CDR2 YSYEKL. The junction had 11 bases not matched to a gene; V was cut back by 4 bases and J by 6 bases. This CDR3 comprises 15 residues. The CDR3 here is CASSRPGQEQHGYTF. The CDR3 region has the DNA TGCGCCAGCAGCCGACCAGGACAGGAACAGCATGGCTACACCTTC.